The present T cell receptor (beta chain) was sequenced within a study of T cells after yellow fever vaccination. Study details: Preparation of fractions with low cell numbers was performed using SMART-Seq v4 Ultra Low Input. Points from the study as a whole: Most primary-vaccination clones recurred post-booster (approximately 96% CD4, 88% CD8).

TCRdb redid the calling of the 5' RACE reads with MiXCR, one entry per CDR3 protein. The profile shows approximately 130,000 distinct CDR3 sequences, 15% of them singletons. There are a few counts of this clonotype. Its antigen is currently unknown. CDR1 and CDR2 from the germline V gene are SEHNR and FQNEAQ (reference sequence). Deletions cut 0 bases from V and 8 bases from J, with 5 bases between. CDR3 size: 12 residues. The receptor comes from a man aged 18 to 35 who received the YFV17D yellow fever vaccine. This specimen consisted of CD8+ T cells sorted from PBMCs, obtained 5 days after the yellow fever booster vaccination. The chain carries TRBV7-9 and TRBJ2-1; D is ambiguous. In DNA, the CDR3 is TGTGCCAGCAGCTTAGCGGGGTATGAGCAGTTCTTC. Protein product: CASSLAGYEQFF.